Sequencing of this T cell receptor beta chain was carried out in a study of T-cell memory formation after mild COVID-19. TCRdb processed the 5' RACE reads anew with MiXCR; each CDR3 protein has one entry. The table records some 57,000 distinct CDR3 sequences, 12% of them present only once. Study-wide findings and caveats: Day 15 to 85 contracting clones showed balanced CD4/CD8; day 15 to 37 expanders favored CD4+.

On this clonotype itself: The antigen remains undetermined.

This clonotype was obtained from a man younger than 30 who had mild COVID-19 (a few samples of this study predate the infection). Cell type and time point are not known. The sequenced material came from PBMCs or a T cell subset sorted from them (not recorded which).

The DNA for the CDR3 is TGTGCCAGCAGTCTTGATTACACCGGGGAGCTGTTTTTT. It codes for CASSLDYTGELFF. The chain carries TRBV2 and TRBJ2-2; D gene unclear. Trimming left V 5 bases short and J 3 bases short, with 7 bases between. This CDR3 comprises 13 residues. Germline lookup yields CDR1 SNHLY and CDR2 FYNNEI.